Given below is one T cell receptor beta chain in context. Compared with germline, one end of the junction differs, possibly owing to a read error. As processed by the authors: Estimated nucleated cell counts came from reference gene primer amplification. Assay: immunoSEQ multiplex PCR; the TCRdb copy retains only in-frame clones and omits some. V and J calls and clone size are given by that table; D and trimming were obtained from the DNA. The sample records some 130,000 clones, around 82% being singletons. The sample belongs to a study of blood T cell repertoires in COVID-19. Across the study: The samples span acute and convalescent COVID-19 from the United States, Italy and Spain. T cells, B-cell-depleted T cells, or PBMCs provided the cDNA or gDNA that served as material.

This CDR3 has 15 amino acids. CDR1 SGHTA and CDR2 FQGTGA come from the germline V gene. This receptor was taken from a woman aged 25 to 45 who had recovered from COVID-19. The rearrangement links TRBV7-3 to TRBJ2-3; 8 nucleotides line up with TRBD2. Sequencing was done on a sample of peripheral blood. The CDR3 region is CASTRTGRGTDTQYF. The CDR3 coding sequence is TGTGCCAGCACCCGGACCGGGAGGGGCACGGATACGCAGTATTTT.